This T cell receptor beta chain is from a study of OX40 agonist ivuxolimab in advanced cancers. The CDR3 contains 16 residues. Looked up from germline, CDR1 is SGHNT and CDR2 is YYREEE (reference sequence). V was trimmed by 4 bases and J by 0 bases, leaving 16 bases between them. TCRdb's table, derived via immunoSEQ multiplex PCR, lists solely in-frame clones and lacks some. The sample comprises 90,000 to 130,000 clones, around 93% of which are singletons, and under 0.85% rests with the top ten. Points from the study as a whole: At doses 0.1 to 3.0 mg/kg, CD4+ and CD8+ clones expanded. Expanded clones belonging to CD8+ T cells outnumbered, on average, those of CD4+.

To note about this clone: Antigen unknown.

The rearrangement joins TRBV5-4 to TRBJ1-1; possibly TRBD1 for D (5 bases). The sample here was CD4+ or CD8+ T cells sorted from blood, taken in a trial of the OX40 agonist ivuxolimab. The clonotype originates from an adult with an advanced solid tumor such as melanoma, head and neck, liver or kidney cancer. CDR3 amino acids: CASSDRGGTLNTEAFF. As DNA, the CDR3 is TGTGCCAGCAGCGACCGTGGGGGGACCTTGAACACTGAAGCTTTCTTT.